This TCR beta chain was captured by sequencing in a study of blood T cell repertoires in COVID-19. Across the study: The samples span acute and convalescent COVID-19 from the United States, Italy and Spain.

Assay used: immunoSEQ multiplex PCR; TCRdb lists only in-frame clones, some missing. Among around 170,000 clones listed, about 90% were seen once. The CDR3 loop spans 15 amino acids. Trimming took 1 base from V and 5 from J, leaving 11 bases between them. Germline CDR1 reads SEHNR; CDR2 reads FQNEAQ (reference sequence). Resolution of symptoms, clearance, or two negative PCRs was present in recovered Cohort 3 donors. Sequencing used PBMCs or T cells enriched from blood (not recorded which). This chain joins TRBV7-9 and TRBJ1-4; no firm D call. The receptor comes from a woman aged 45 to 65 who had recovered from COVID-19. The CDR3, as DNA: TGTGCCAGCAGCTTAGTTCAGAAAACAAATGAAAAACTGTTTTTT. Translated, it gives CASSLVQKTNEKLFF.